The sequence of this TCR beta chain was determined in a study of early stage breast cancer tumors. Data came from immunoSEQ multiplex PCR; TCRdb stores just in-frame clones and leaves some out. This sample has 40,000 to 60,000 clones, with around 80% found just once. Per germline, CDR1 SEHNR and CDR2 FQNEAQ (reference sequence). The CDR3 contains 12 residues. Trimming removed 1 base from V and 9 bases from J, with 7 bases in between. V gene TRBV7-9 combines with J gene TRBJ1-5; the D is unclear. The specimen was blood. This receptor was obtained from a person in their 40s with breast cancer. The CDR3 loop reads CASSLDSGPQHF. The CDR3 DNA reads TGTGCCAGCAGCTTAGATTCGGGGCCCCAGCATTTT.